These 19 T cell receptor beta chains originate from one sample sequenced in a study of T cells after yellow fever vaccination. TCRdb reprocessed the 5' RACE reads via MiXCR and lists one record per CDR3 protein. Counted here are 10,000 or so distinct CDR3 sequences, roughly 6.1% occurring once; the ten biggest clones make up less than 0.95%. This specimen consisted of PBMCs, either bulk or a sorted T-cell subset (CD4+, CD8+, memory, or dextramer-sorted; not recorded which), obtained on the day of the yellow fever booster vaccination. Source of these receptors: a man younger than 40 who received the YFV17D yellow fever vaccine.

By its share, this clonotype is medium-sized. The chain recombines TRBV5-1 with TRBJ2-7, with TRBD1 matching 11 bases. V lost 3 bases to trimming and J lost 4 bases; unmatched junction nucleotides: 3. This CDR3 is 14 amino acids long. The V gene's germline CDR1 is SGHRS and CDR2 YFSETQ. The CDR3: CASSWGTGGYEQYF. The CDR3 DNA follows: TGCGCCAGCAGCTGGGGGACAGGGGGATACGAGCAGTACTTC. Full variable domain (remainder filled in from reference TRBV5-1 and TRBJ2-7): KAGVTQTPRYLIKTRGQQVTLSCSPISGHRSVSWYQQTPGQGLQFLFEYFSETQRNKGNFPGRFSGRQFSNSRSEMNVSTLELGDSALYLCASSWGTGGYEQYFGPGTRLTVT.

This clonotype ranks as medium-sized. CDR3 coding DNA: TGTGCCAGCAGTTACTCGATTAGGATGATGAATGAAAAACTGTTTTTT. Translation gives CASSYSIRMMNEKLFF. The chain combines TRBV6-5 with TRBJ1-4; no definite D call. The germline V and J ends were trimmed by 0 bases and 5 bases, with 13 bases remaining between them. This CDR3 is 16 amino acids long. CDR1 and CDR2 from the germline V gene are MNHEY and SVGAGI.

This clonotype came up many times. The chain employs TRBV19 and TRBJ1-6, with 9 nucleotides matching TRBD1. CDR1 is LNHDA, CDR2 SQIVND, per germline (reference sequence). CDR3 size: 16 residues. With 5 bases clipped from V and 9 bases from J, the junction kept 11 bases outside the gene matches. The CDR3 nucleotides are TGTGCCAGTAGTGAATCCGGGACAGGGATAAGTTCACCCCTCCACTTT. Translation gives CASSESGTGISSPLHF.

This clonotype is medium-sized (0.01 to 0.1%) in the sample. The V gene is TRBV29-1, the J gene TRBJ2-5; 7 bases fit TRBD2. The CDR3 has 12 amino acids. Germline V gives CDR1 SQVTM, CDR2 ANQGSEA. J gave up 5 bases and V 2 bases, and 2 bases lay outside the gene matches. The chain's CDR3 is CSVEFGRETQYF. The CDR3 nucleotides read TGCAGCGTTGAATTCGGGAGGGAGACCCAGTACTTC.

This clonotype was seen only a few times. J is TRBJ2-1 and V is TRBV15, with TRBD2 identical over 7 bases. The germline V gene encodes CDR1 LNHNV and CDR2 YYDKDF (reference sequence). The CDR3 length is 15 residues. V lost 0 bases to trimming and J lost 6 bases; unmatched junction nucleotides: 5. CDR3 nucleotide sequence: TGTGCCACCAGCAGAGATCTGGCTAGCGGCAATGAGCAGTTCTTC. Its protein product is CATSRDLASGNEQFF.

Many counts were recorded for this clonotype. This chain uses TRBV12-3 or TRBV12-4 with TRBJ1-1, with 7 bases lining up with TRBD1. This CDR3 has 14 residues. V was pared by 1 base and J by 3 bases, with 2 bases of the junction left unmatched. DNA of the CDR3: TGTGCCAGCAGTTTAGGACAGGGCCACACTGAAGCTTTCTTT. Translation: CASSLGQGHTEAFF.

This clonotype was picked up many times. The rearrangement uses TRBV6-5 and TRBJ2-1; D not certain. The CDR3 has 14 residues. The V gene's germline CDR1 is MNHEY and CDR2 SVGAGI. With 8 bases removed from V and 11 bases from J, the gap between germline ends came to 22 bases. The chain's CDR3 is CASQPGSYDWQQFF. As DNA, the CDR3 is TGTGCCAGCCAGCCGGGCTCTTACGACTGGCAGCAGTTCTTC.

In this sample, this clonotype is medium-sized. The chain has TRBV19 and TRBJ1-5; 7 positions agree with TRBD1. The J segment lost 3 bases and the V segment lost 5 bases, leaving 1 base of the junction unmatched. This CDR3 comprises 13 residues. Germline values: CDR1 LNHDA, CDR2 SQIVND (reference sequence). CDR3 in DNA: TGTGCCAGTAGTGACAGGGTCAATCAGCCCCAGCATTTT. This codes for CASSDRVNQPQHF. Combining the CDR3 with reference TRBV19 and TRBJ1-5 gives the whole variable domain DGGITQSPKYLFRKEGQNVTLSCEQNLNHDAMYWYRQDPGQGLRLIYYSQIVNDFQKGDIAEGYSVSREKKESFPLTVTSAQKNPTAFYLCASSDRVNQPQHFGDGTRLSIL.

By sample fraction, this clonotype is medium-sized (0.01 to 0.1%). This chain joins TRBV5-6 and TRBJ1-5; the D is unclear. Trimming removed 1 base from V and 5 bases from J, with 4 bases in between. The germline V gene encodes CDR1 SGHDT and CDR2 YYEEEE. CDR3 length: 12 amino acids. The CDR3 protein is CASSLNDQPQHF. In DNA, the CDR3 is TGTGCCAGCAGCTTGAATGATCAGCCCCAGCATTTT.

This clonotype is medium-sized (0.01 to 0.1%) within its sample. The chain is built from TRBV12-3 or TRBV12-4 and TRBJ2-7; D uncertain. The CDR3 has 14 residues. V lost 1 base, J lost 0 bases, and 7 bases lay in between. The CDR3 DNA follows: TGTGCCAGCAGTTTAGTCCCACTCTCCTACGAGCAGTACTTC. As protein: CASSLVPLSYEQYF.

There are many counts of this clonotype. The chain links TRBV5-5 to TRBJ1-6, with TRBD1 as a possible D gene (5 bases). Germline CDR1 is SGHKS and CDR2 is YYEKEE (reference sequence). V was shortened by 1 base and J by 6 bases, with 11 bases between the two germline ends. This CDR3 spans 15 amino acids. The CDR3 nucleotides read TGTGCCAGCAGCTTGTTGGGGGTATTTAATTCACCCCTCCACTTT. Protein product: CASSLLGVFNSPLHF. Supplemented by reference TRBV5-5 and TRBJ1-6, the full variable domain reads DAGVTQSPTHLIKTRGQQVTLRCSPISGHKSVSWYQQVLGQGPQFIFQYYEKEERGRGNFPDRFSARQFPNYSSELNVNALLLGDSALYLCASSLLGVFNSPLHFGNGTRLTVT.

This clonotype is medium-sized (0.01 to 0.1%). J is TRBJ2-3 and V is TRBV20-1, with 8 bases identical to TRBD2. The CDR3 contains 14 residues. V was pared by 6 bases and J by 5 bases, with 10 bases of the junction left unmatched. Germline CDR1 and CDR2: DFQATT and SNEGSKA (reference sequence). CDR3 protein: CSAHAGREVDTQYF. DNA of the CDR3: TGCAGTGCCCACGCAGGGCGGGAGGTAGATACGCAGTATTTT.

This clonotype has ten or more counts. V usage is TRBV29-1 and J usage is TRBJ1-3; D is ambiguous. CDR3 size: 11 residues. Germline assignment: CDR1 SQVTM and CDR2 ANQGSEA. Trimming took 6 bases from V and 3 from J, leaving 6 bases between them. CDR3 DNA: TGCAGCGTCCCGGGTGGAAACACCATATATTTT. Protein: CSVPGGNTIYF. Filled out from reference TRBV29-1 and TRBJ1-3, the complete variable domain reads SAVISQKPSRDICQRGTSLTIQCQVDSQVTMMFWYRQQPGQSLTLIATANQGSEATYESGFVIDKFPISRPNLTFSTLTVSNMSPEDSSIYLCSVPGGNTIYFGEGSWLTVV.

This clonotype is medium-sized. V and J are TRBV2 and TRBJ2-5; 11 nucleotides agree with TRBD1. This CDR3 has 14 residues. V lost 5 bases, J lost 4 bases, and 3 bases stayed unmatched. Germline values: CDR1 SNHLY, CDR2 FYNNEI. The CDR3 loop reads CASSSDRGPETQYF. For the CDR3, the DNA is TGTGCCAGCAGTTCGGACAGGGGGCCAGAGACCCAGTACTTC.

The chain carries TRBV20-1 and TRBJ1-1; D gene unclear. CDR1 is DFQATT and CDR2 is SNEGSKA in the germline V gene (reference sequence). The CDR3 is 11 amino acids. The CDR3 DNA is TGCAGCACCCGAACCGAGGGTGAAGCTTTCTTT. Translation gives CSTRTEGEAFF.

This clonotype was seen repeatedly, ten times or more. The CDR3 here is CASSPTAGTETQYF. CDR3 sequence (DNA): TGCGCCAGCAGTCCGACCGCTGGGACGGAGACCCAGTACTTC. The chain recombines TRBV5-1 with TRBJ2-5; the D call may be TRBD1 or TRBD2 (5 bases each). The CDR3 spans 14 residues. V was clipped by 5 bases and J by 5 bases, with 16 bases between them. CDR1 is SGHRS and CDR2 is YFSETQ in the germline V gene.

This clonotype was seen many times. The V and J genes are TRBV2 and TRBJ2-2; 7 nucleotides agree with TRBD1. CDR1 is SNHLY, CDR2 FYNNEI, per germline. V lost 4 bases, J lost 6 bases, and 5 bases stayed unmatched. CDR3 length: 14 amino acids. In nucleotides, the CDR3 is TGTGCCAGCAGTGCGCAGGGGGTAGCCGGGGAGCTGTTTTTT. Encoded protein: CASSAQGVAGELFF.

This clonotype was detected many times. The gene calls are TRBV6-2 or TRBV6-3 and TRBJ2-1; TRBD2 matches at 8 bases. Germline CDR1 and CDR2: MNHEY and SVGEGT. J lost 8 bases, V lost 8 bases, and 8 bases had no gene match. The CDR3 is 13 amino acids. CDR3 coding DNA: TGTGCCAGCGCCGGCGGGGGGATTTATGAGCAGTTCTTC. Protein product: CASAGGGIYEQFF.

This clonotype occurred many times. V is TRBV18 and J is TRBJ2-7; 11 bases fit TRBD1. Germline CDR1 is KGHSH and CDR2 is LQKENI. Trimming at V came to 1 base and at J to 3 bases, leaving 8 bases not matched to a gene. CDR3 length: 17 residues. The DNA for the CDR3 is TGTGCCAGCTCACCACAAGGGGTTGGGACAGGGGGCTACGAGCAGTACTTC. Translated: CASSPQGVGTGGYEQYF. The full variable domain, rest sourced from reference TRBV18 and TRBJ2-7, is NAGVMQNPRHLVRRRGQEARLRCSPMKGHSHVYWYRQLPEEGLKFMVYLQKENIIDESGMPKERFSAEFPKEGPSILRIQQVVRGDSAAYFCASSPQGVGTGGYEQYFGPGTRLTVT.